Listed below are T cell receptor beta chains from one sample, sequenced in a study of regulatory T cells in long-lasting Graves disease. TCRdb ran MiXCR on the multiplex PCR reads and lists one entry per CDR3 protein. This table holds more than 300,000 distinct CDR3 sequences, 15% to 20% found once. This sample also appeared in a second study, on T cells in Graves' hyperthyroidism and ophthalmopathy.

Specimen: peripheral blood mononuclear cells (PBMCs), collected at new diagnosis, from a patient treated with antithyroid drugs. The receptors here all came from a woman aged 18 to 35 with Graves disease. Both conserved end residues are part of each CDR3. D genes are given only for firm matches. Size is stated for part of the rows, as once, few or many counts, or as a class when the clone is expanded.

d_call | j_call | v_call | clone_size | cdr3_nt | cdr3_aa
TRBD1 | TRBJ2-2 | TRBV5-5 | many | TGTGCCAGCAGCTTAACAGGGGACACCGGGGAGCTGTTTTTT | CASSLTGDTGELFF
TRBD2 | TRBJ2-1 | TRBV7-3 | many | TGTGCCAGCAGCTCCGGACTAGCGGGGGGGCCGGACAATGAGCAGTTCTTC | CASSSGLAGGPDNEQFF
NA | TRBJ2-3 | TRBV6-2/TRBV6-3 | many | TGTGCCAGCAGCCCCTCTTCCTCGCCTGGTAGCACAGATACGCAGTATTTT | CASSPSSSPGSTDTQYF
TRBD1 | TRBJ2-7 | TRBV6-2/TRBV6-3 | many | TGTGCCAGCAGTTACCTAGACAGGGACAACGAGCAGTACTTC | CASSYLDRDNEQYF
NA | TRBJ1-3 | TRBV11-2 | few | TGTGCCAGCAGCACAATTGGCAAGCGGGACACCATATATTTT | CASSTIGKRDTIYF
TRBD2 | TRBJ2-3 | TRBV29-1 | NA | TGCAGCGTTGAGGGCGGGGGTGCGGGGGGGCCGAATACGCAGTATTTT | CSVEGGGAGGPNTQYF
TRBD2 | TRBJ2-4 | TRBV11-1 | few | TGTGCCAGCAGCCGGGGACTAGCGGCCGCCAAAAACATTCAGTACTTC | CASSRGLAAAKNIQYF
TRBD1 | TRBJ2-7 | TRBV4-2 | few | TGTGCCAGCAGCCAAGATGAAGGGACAGGGTTTAGCTTC | CASSQDEGTGFSF
TRBD1 | TRBJ2-7 | TRBV15 | NA | TGTGCCACCAGCAGAGATCTTGGACAGGGGTTCTACGAGCAGTACTTC | CATSRDLGQGFYEQYF
NA | TRBJ1-1 | TRBV4-1 | many | TGCGCCAGCAGCCAAGTTGGCAGGGTTCGTACTGAAGCTTTCTTT | CASSQVGRVRTEAFF
NA | TRBJ1-1 | TRBV4-1 | many | TGCGCCAGCAGCCAAGGGCCCAGGTCCGACCACGAAGCTTTCTTT | CASSQGPRSDHEAFF
TRBD1 | TRBJ2-1 | TRBV20-1 | many | TGCAGTGCTGCCGGGACAGGGATATACAATGAGCAGTTCTTC | CSAAGTGIYNEQFF
NA | TRBJ2-1 | TRBV10-3 | few | TGTGCCACAGGGGGGGGCCCCTACAATGAGCAGTTCTTC | CATGGGPYNEQFF
NA | TRBJ1-1 | TRBV28 | many | TGTGCCAGCAGTACCCCAGGGCCCTGGACTTTCTTT | CASSTPGPWTFF
NA | TRBJ1-2 | TRBV10-3 | NA | TGTGCCATCATGCAGGGTTCTGGTGGCTACACCTTC | CAIMQGSGGYTF
TRBD1 | TRBJ1-4 | TRBV2 | NA | TGTGCCAGCAGTCGAATGGCAGGGGGGTCTAATGAAAAACTGTTTTTT | CASSRMAGGSNEKLFF
NA | TRBJ1-1 | TRBV19 | many | TGTGCCAGTAGCACTCAGGGAGGAACTGAAGCTTTCTTT | CASSTQGGTEAFF